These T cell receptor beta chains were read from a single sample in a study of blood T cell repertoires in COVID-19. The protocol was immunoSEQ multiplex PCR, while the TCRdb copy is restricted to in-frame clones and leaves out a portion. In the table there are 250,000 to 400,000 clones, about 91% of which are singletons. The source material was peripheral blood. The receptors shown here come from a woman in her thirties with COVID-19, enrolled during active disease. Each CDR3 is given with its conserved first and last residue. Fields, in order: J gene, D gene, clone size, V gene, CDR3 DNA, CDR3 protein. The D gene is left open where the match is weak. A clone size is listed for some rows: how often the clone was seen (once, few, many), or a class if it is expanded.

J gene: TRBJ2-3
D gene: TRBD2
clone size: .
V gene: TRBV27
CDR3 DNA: TGTGCCAGCGGGTTAGCGGGGGGGCCGTCAGATACGCAGTATTTT
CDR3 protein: CASGLAGGPSDTQYF

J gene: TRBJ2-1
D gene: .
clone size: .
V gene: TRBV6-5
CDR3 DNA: TGTGCCAGCAGTACGGCTATTTCGGGGGAGCAGTTCTTC
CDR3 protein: CASSTAISGEQFF

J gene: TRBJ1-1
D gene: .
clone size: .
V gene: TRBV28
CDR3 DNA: TGTGCCAGCAGCCATCCATTAGGCGGTACTGAAGCTTTCTTT
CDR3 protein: CASSHPLGGTEAFF

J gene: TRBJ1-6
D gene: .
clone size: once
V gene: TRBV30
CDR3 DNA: TGTGCCTGGAGTGGGGGCCGGACCGAGAGCTCCTATAATTCACCCCTCCACTTT
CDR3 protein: CAWSGGRTESSYNSPLHF

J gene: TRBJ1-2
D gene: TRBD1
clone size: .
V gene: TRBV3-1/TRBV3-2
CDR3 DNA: TGTGCCAGCAGCCCGGAGGGGGCTCTGAGTCTGCGGGGCTACACCTTC
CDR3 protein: CASSPEGALSLRGYTF

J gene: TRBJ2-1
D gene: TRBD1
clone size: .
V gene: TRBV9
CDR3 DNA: TGTGCCAGCAGCCCCGGGACAGGGGGGGGGAATGAGCAGTTCTTC
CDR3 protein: CASSPGTGGGNEQFF

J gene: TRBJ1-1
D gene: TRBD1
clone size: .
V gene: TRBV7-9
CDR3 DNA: TGTGCCAGCAGCACAGGGACAGGGGGCACTGAAGCTTTCTTT
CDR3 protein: CASSTGTGGTEAFF

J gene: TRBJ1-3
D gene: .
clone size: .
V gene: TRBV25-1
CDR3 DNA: TGTGCCAGCAGTGAACCAGGTGGAAACACCATATATTTT
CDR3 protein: CASSEPGGNTIYF

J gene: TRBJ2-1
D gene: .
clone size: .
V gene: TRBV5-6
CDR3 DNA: TGTGCCAGCAGCTTGAGGGAGTTCTCCTACAATGAGCAGTTCTTC
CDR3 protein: CASSLREFSYNEQFF

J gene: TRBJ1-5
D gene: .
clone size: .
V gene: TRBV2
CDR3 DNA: TGTGCCAGCAGTGAAGGTGGACAGTACGCCTTGGGACCCCAGCATTTT
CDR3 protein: CASSEGGQYALGPQHF

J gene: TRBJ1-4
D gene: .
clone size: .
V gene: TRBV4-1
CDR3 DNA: TGCGCCAGCAGCCAAGAGTGGGGAAACAGCGGTAATGAAAAACTGTTTTTT
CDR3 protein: CASSQEWGNSGNEKLFF

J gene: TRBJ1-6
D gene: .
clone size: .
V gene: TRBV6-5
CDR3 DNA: TGTGCCAGCAACATAAGGAGAGGCAATTCACCCCTCCACTTT
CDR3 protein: CASNIRRGNSPLHF

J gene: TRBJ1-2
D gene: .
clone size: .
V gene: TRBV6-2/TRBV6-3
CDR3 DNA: TGTGCCAGCAGTTACGTCGGTTATGGCTACACCTTC
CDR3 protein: CASSYVGYGYTF

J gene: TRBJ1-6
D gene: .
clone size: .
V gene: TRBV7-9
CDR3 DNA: TGTGCCAGCAGCTTAGTTGCGGAGGCACCCCTCCACTTT
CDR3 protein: CASSLVAEAPLHF

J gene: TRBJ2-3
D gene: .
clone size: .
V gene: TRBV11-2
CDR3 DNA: TGTGCCAGCAGCTTAGGACAGCTCCGCACAGATACGCAGTATTTT
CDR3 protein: CASSLGQLRTDTQYF

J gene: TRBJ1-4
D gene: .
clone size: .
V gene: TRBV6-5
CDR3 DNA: TGTGCCAGCAGTTCCCGGGGGGTACTTAATGAAAAACTGTTTTTT
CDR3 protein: CASSSRGVLNEKLFF

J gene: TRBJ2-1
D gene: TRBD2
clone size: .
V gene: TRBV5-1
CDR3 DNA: TGCGCCAGCAGCTTGGCCGGCGCTAGCGGGGGGGCAAGGAAGGAGCAGTTCTTC
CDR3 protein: CASSLAGASGGARKEQFF

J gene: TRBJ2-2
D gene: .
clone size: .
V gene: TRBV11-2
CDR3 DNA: TGTGCCAGCCTAAGAGCACTAGGCGCACCCGGGGAGCTGTTTTTT
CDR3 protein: CASLRALGAPGELFF

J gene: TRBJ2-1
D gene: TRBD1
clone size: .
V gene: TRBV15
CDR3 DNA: TGTGCCACCAGCGGTGACAGGGGTTACAATGAGCAGTTCTTC
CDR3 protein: CATSGDRGYNEQFF

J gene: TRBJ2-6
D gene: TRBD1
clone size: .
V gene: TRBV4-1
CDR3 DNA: TGCGCCACCGCATTTGGGGACAGGGCTACCGGGGCCAACGTCCTGACTTTC
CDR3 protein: CATAFGDRATGANVLTF

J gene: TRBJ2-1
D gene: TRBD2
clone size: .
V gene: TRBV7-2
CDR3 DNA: TGTGCCAGCAGCTCACGCTTAGCGGGGGCGTTAGGAGAGCAGTTCTTC
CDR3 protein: CASSSRLAGALGEQFF

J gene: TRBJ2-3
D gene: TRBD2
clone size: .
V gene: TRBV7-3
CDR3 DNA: TGTGCCAGCAGCTTAAACGGACTAGTCGCAGATACGCAGTATTTT
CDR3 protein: CASSLNGLVADTQYF

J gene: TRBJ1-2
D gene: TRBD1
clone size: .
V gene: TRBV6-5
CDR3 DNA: TGTGCCAGCACCCCGACAGGGGTTAACTATGGCTACACCTTC
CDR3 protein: CASTPTGVNYGYTF

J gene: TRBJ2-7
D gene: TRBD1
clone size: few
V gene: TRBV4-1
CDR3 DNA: TGCGCCAGCAGCCTCGGACAGGGGATCCCCTACGAGCAGTACTTC
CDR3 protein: CASSLGQGIPYEQYF

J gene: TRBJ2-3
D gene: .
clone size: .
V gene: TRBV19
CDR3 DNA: TGTGCCGTGGGACTTCCGGCAGATACGCAGTATTTT
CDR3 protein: CAVGLPADTQYF

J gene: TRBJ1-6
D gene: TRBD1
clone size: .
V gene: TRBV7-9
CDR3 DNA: TGTGCCGTTGACCCCGGGACAGGGGGCGCAACGTATAATTCACCCCTCCACTTT
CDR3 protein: CAVDPGTGGATYNSPLHF

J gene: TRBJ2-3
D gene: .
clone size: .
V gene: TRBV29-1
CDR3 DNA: TGCAGCGCGTTACAGGGAGGGACAGATACGCAGTATTTT
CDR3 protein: CSALQGGTDTQYF

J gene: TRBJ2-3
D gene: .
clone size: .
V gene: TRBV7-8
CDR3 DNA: TGTGCCAGCAGTTCTGGACTTCTCCCAAAAGATACGCAGTATTTT
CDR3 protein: CASSSGLLPKDTQYF

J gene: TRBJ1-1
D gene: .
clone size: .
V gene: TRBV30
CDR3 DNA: TGTGCCTGGAGTTCAGGGTATCGTAACACTGAAGCTTTCTTT
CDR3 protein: CAWSSGYRNTEAFF

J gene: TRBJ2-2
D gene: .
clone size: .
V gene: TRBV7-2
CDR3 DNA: TGTGCCAGCACTCTGGTGGGGCCCGGGGAGCTGTTTTTT
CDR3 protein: CASTLVGPGELFF

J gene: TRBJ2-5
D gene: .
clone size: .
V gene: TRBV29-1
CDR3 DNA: TGCAGCGTTGGAGGGGACTTCCAAGAGACCCAGTACTTC
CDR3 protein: CSVGGDFQETQYF

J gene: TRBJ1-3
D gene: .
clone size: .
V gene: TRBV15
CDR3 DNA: TGTGCCACCAGCAGGGACTTTGGGTCACCCACCATATATTTT
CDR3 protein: CATSRDFGSPTIYF

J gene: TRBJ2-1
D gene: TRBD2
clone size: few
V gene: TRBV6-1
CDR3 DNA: TGTGCCAGCAGTGGGCTAGCGGGGGGCTGGGCCTACAATGAGCAGTTCTTC
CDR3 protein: CASSGLAGGWAYNEQFF

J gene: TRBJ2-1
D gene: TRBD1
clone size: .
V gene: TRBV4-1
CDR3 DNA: TGCGCCAGCAGCCAAGTTGGGGACAGGGAGATCTACAATGAGCAGTTCTTC
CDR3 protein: CASSQVGDREIYNEQFF

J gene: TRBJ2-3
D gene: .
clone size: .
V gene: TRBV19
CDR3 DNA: TGTGCCAGTAGTACCCGGGAGAGGGAAATAGTCACATCTGCAGATACGCAGTATTTT
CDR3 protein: CASSTREREIVTSADTQYF

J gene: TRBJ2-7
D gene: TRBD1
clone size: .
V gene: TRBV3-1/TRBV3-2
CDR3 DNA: TGTGCCAGCAGCGACAGGGCCACCTACGAGCAGTACTTC
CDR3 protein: CASSDRATYEQYF

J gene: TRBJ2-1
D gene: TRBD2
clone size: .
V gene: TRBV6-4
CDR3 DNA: TGTGCCAGCAGTGACGGGACTAGCAATGAGCAGTTCTTC
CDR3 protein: CASSDGTSNEQFF

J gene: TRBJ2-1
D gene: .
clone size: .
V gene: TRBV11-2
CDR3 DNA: TGTGCCAGCAGCCCCCGGGGGGCCATTGGAAATGAGCAGTTCTTC
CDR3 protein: CASSPRGAIGNEQFF

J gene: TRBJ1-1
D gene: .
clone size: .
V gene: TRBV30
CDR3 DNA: TGTGCCTGGGCCAGGTTAATGAACACTGAAGCTTTCTTT
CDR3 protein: CAWARLMNTEAFF

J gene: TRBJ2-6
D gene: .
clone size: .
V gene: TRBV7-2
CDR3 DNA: TGTGCCAGCAGCTTACAGGGGCCTAAGAGCTCTGGGGCCAACGTCCTGACTTTC
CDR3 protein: CASSLQGPKSSGANVLTF

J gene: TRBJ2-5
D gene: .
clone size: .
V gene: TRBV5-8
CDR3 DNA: TGTGCCAGCAGCGCCGGACACCCTCCAGAGACCCAGTACTTC
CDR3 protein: CASSAGHPPETQYF

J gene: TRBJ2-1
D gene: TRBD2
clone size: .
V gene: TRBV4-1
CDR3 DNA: TGCGCCAGCAGCCAACCGCGGGGGGGCCTATGGAATGAGCAGTTCTTC
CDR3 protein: CASSQPRGGLWNEQFF

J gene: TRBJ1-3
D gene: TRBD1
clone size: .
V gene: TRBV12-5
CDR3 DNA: TGTGCTAGTGGTTTGAATCCTCCGGGACAGGTTAATTTT
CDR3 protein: CASGLNPPGQVNF

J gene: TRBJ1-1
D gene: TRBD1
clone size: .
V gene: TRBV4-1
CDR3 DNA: TGCGCCAGCAGCCTTACGACAGGGACGAACACTGAAGCTTTCTTT
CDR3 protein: CASSLTTGTNTEAFF

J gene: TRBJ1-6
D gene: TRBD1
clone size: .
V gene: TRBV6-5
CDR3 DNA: TGTGCCAGCACGGGACAGGGCGATTCACCCCTCCACTTT
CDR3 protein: CASTGQGDSPLHF

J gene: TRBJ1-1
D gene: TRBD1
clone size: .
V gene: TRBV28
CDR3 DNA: TGTGCCAGCAGCGTGACAGGGGTTCGGGCTGAAGCTTTCTTT
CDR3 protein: CASSVTGVRAEAFF

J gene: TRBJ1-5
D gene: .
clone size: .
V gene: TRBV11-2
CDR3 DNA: TGTGCCAGCAGCTTAAGTGGAGGGTATCAGCCCCAGCATTTT
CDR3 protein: CASSLSGGYQPQHF

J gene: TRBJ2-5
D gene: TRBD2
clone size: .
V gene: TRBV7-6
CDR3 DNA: TGTGCCAGCAGTGGGACTAGCGGGGGGCCCGGGGAGACCCAGTACTTC
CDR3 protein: CASSGTSGGPGETQYF

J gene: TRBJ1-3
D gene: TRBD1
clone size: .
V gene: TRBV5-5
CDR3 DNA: TGTGCCAGCAGCCCGGGACAGAGCTCTGGAAACACCATATATTTT
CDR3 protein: CASSPGQSSGNTIYF

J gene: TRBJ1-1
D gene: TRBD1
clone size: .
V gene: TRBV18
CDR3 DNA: TGTGCCAGCTCACCTCAGGGGGGGAACACTGAAGCTTTCTTT
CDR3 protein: CASSPQGGNTEAFF

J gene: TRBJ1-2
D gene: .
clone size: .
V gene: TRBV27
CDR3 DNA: TGTGCCAGCAGTTTGCCCCTCGGTGGCTACACCTTC
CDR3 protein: CASSLPLGGYTF

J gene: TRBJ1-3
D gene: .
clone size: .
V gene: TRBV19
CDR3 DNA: TGTGCCAGTAGGCTACAGGAGGGAGTGGGAAACACCATATATTTT
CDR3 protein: CASRLQEGVGNTIYF

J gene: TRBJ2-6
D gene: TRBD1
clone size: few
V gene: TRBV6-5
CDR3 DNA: TGTGCCAGCAGTTACTCGACAGGGGGGGCCAACGTCCTGACTTTC
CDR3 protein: CASSYSTGGANVLTF

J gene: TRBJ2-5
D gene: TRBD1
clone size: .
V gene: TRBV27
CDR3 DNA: TGTGCCAGCAACCAACAGGGGGGTGAGACCCAGTACTTC
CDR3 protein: CASNQQGGETQYF

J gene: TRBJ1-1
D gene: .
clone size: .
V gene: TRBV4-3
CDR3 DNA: TGCGCCAGCAGCCAAACCCTTGGGGCAGGGATGGGGGAAGCTTTCTTT
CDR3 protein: CASSQTLGAGMGEAFF

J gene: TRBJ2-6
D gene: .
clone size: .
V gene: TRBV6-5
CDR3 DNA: TGTGCCAGCACCCCCTTCTCCTCGGGGGCCAACGTCCTGACTTTC
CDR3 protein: CASTPFSSGANVLTF

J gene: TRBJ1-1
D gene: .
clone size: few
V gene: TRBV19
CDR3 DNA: TGTGCCAGTAGTACCACAGGGAGAGCTGAAGCTTTCTTT
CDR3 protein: CASSTTGRAEAFF

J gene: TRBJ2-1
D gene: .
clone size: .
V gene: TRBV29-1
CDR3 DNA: TGCAGCGTTGTAAGGGACTTCGGTTACAATGAGCAGTTCTTC
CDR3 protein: CSVVRDFGYNEQFF